Listed below are T cell receptor beta chains from one sample, sequenced in a study of OX40 agonist ivuxolimab in advanced cancers. Generated by immunoSEQ multiplex PCR, the TCRdb table keeps only in-frame clones and is missing some. This table holds over 30,000 clones, approximately 90% found once. This material consisted of CD4+ or CD8+ T cells sorted from blood, taken in a trial of the OX40 agonist ivuxolimab. These TCRs come from an adult with an advanced solid tumor such as melanoma, head and neck, liver or kidney cancer. CDR3s include the opening cysteine and the closing phenylalanine or tryptophan.

TRBV28	CASSLRGGSSGNTIYF
TRBV6-5	CASSYSRSFEAFF
TRBV7-2	CASSRGVNSNQPQHF
TRBV15	CATSRDLNTQYF
TRBV6-1	CASSAGSGGSFAQYF
TRBV15	CATSTLISGANIRMEHTEAFF
TRBV6-1	CASSATVNTEAFF
TRBV5-1	CASSTGLPPDTQYF
TRBV30	CAWIQSSGNTIYF
TRBV5-1	CASTPWTGGEETQYF
TRBV15	CATSRAQGRSDTQYF
TRBV7-9	CAIETGQRYEQYF
TRBV5-6	CASSHWSGDTIYF
TRBV5-1	CASSPPGRYTGELFF
TRBV28	CASYRGRNEKLFF
TRBV28	CASSLNRANQPQHF
TRBV13	CASSSSAPYEQYF
TRBV27	CASSLIGKSSYEQYF
TRBV14	CASSHWPGARNEQFF
TRBV6-6	CASSSQRGIYEQYF
TRBV7-2	CASSTFQQVAFF
TRBV7-8	CASSARRLGQGGGYTF
TRBV6-5	CASSYTGQGNEQYF
TRBV5-1	CASSPGPQENNEQFF
TRBV13	CASREAAPGVYNEQFF
TRBV5-1	CASSHPVADTQYF
TRBV23-1	CASSQSGPKTATYEQYF
TRBV27	CASSLLGRTNYEQYF
TRBV29-1	CSVEDTGTRSDTQYF
TRBV27	CASSLYGRGLEGTDTQYF
TRBV5-5	CASQEALSNQPQHF
TRBV30	CAWATGNTIYF
TRBV11-2	CASSSLRLADNNEQFF
TRBV27	CASRHRGDYGYTF
TRBV5-1	CASSGGTTNTDTQYF
TRBV14	CASSIQTGTNTGELFF
TRBV30	CAWKRASNTGELFF
TRBV27	CATGATRNTEAFF
TRBV6-1	CASSGQGSGNTIYF
TRBV15	CATSRDGGALSYEQYF
TRBV7-9	CASSNHKVVKYEQYF
TRBV28	CAIQQGAAGGNEQFF
TRBV5-1	CASSLGAGTTYNEQFF
TRBV5-1	CASSLNLRTQYF
TRBV5-6	CASSLRDGNYGYTF
TRBV5-1	CASSSGQGSEQYF
TRBV19	CASSISNRLNTEAFF
TRBV6-4	CATPQVSSGPYEQYF
TRBV19	CASSIRQGVADTQYF
TRBV6-1	CASSEQNYGYTF
TRBV5-1	CASSLGPAGGNFGDTQYF
TRBV7-6	CASSSRGKGRTDTQYF
TRBV5-4	CASSLDTEAFF
TRBV28	CASSLGGAKNIQYF
TRBV6-1	CAGSVGQLNTEAFF
TRBV11-2	CASSSTDRGINEQFF
TRBV11-2	CASSRQQVANTEAFF
TRBV6-1	CASQIRTDTGELFF
TRBV19	CASTRGQGRTGNTIYF
TRBV4-2	CASSQEPDSGANVLTF